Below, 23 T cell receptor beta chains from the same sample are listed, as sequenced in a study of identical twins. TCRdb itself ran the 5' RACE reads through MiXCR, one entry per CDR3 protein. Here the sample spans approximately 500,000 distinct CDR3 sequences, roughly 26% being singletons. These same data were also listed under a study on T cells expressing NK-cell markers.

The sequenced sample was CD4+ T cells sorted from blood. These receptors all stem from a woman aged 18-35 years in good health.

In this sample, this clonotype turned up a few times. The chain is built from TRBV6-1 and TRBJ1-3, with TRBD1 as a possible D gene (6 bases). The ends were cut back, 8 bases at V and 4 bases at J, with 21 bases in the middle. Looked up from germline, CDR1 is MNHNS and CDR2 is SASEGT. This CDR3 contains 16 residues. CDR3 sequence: CASALTGIIYGNTIYF. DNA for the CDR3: TGTGCCAGCGCCTTGACAGGCATCATTTACGGAAACACCATATATTTT.

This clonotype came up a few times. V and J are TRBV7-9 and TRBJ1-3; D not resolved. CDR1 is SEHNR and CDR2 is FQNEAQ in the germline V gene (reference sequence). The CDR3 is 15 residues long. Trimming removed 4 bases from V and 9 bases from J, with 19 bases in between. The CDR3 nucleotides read TGTGCCAGCAGCTCGGTCATGGCACGGGGAGCCACCATATATTTT. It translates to CASSSVMARGATIYF. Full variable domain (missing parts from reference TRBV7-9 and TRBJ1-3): DTGVSQNPRHKITKRGQNVTFRCDPISEHNRLYWYRQTLGQGPEFLTYFQNEAQLEKSRLLSDRFSAERPKGSFSTLEIQRTEQGDSAMYLCASSSVMARGATIYFGEGSWLTVV.

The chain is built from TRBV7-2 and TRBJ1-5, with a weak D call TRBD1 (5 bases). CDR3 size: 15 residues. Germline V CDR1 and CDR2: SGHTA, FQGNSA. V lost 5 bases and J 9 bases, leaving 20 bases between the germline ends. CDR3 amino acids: CASSPESATGRPQHF. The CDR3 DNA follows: TGTGCCAGCAGCCCTGAATCCGCTACAGGAAGGCCCCAGCATTTT.

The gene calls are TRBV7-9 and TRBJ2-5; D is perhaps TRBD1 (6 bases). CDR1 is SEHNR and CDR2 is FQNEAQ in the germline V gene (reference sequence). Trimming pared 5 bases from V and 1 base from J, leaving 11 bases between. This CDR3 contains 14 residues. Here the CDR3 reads CASSQTGSQETQYF. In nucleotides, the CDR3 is TGTGCCAGCAGCCAGACAGGATCCCAAGAGACCCAGTACTTC.

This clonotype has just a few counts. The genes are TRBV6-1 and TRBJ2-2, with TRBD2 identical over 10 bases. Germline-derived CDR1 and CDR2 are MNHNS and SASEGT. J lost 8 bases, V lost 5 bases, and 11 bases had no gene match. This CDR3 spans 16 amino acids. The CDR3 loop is CASSKKASGSKGELFF. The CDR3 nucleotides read TGTGCCAGCAGTAAAAAAGCTAGCGGGAGTAAGGGGGAGCTGTTTTTT.

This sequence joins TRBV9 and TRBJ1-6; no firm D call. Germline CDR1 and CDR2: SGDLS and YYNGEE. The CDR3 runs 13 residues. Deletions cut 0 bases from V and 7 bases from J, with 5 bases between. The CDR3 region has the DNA TGTGCCAGCAGCGTAGCCCCGAATTCACCCCTCCACTTT. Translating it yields CASSVAPNSPLHF.

The CDR3 is CASGHGELFF. CDR3 DNA sequence: TGTGCCAGCGGGCACGGGGAGCTGTTTTTT. The chain couples TRBV12-3 or TRBV12-4 to TRBJ2-2; D is ambiguous. The V and J ends lost 8 bases and 7 bases respectively, with 5 bases between them. The CDR3 is 10 amino acids.

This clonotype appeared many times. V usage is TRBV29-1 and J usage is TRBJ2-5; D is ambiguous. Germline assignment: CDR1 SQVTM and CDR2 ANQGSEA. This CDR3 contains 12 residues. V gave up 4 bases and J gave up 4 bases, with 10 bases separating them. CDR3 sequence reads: CSVVSGPETQYF. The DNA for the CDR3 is TGCAGCGTTGTATCCGGGCCAGAGACCCAGTACTTC.

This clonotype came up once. CDR3 loop: CATSREPQGNTEAFF. In DNA form, the CDR3 reads TGTGCCACCAGCAGAGAACCCCAGGGGAACACTGAAGCTTTCTTT. The chain has TRBV15 and TRBJ1-1; D might be TRBD1 (5 bases). Per germline, CDR1 LNHNV and CDR2 YYDKDF (reference sequence). V gave up 0 bases and J gave up 1 base, with 9 bases separating them. The CDR3 spans 15 residues. Looking up the rest from reference TRBV15 and TRBJ1-1 gives the full variable domain: DAMVIQNPRYQVTQFGKPVTLSCSQTLNHNVMYWYQQKSSQAPKLLFHYYDKDFNNEADTPDNFQSRRPNTSFCFLDIRSPGLGDTAMYLCATSREPQGNTEAFFGQGTRLTVV.

In DNA, the CDR3 is TGTGCCACCAGCAGAGGTGGGGGACGAGAGACCCAGTACTTC. Translating it yields CATSRGGGRETQYF. The chain is built from TRBV15 and TRBJ2-5; D possibly matches TRBD1 or TRBD2 (5 bases each). V dropped 1 base and J dropped 4 bases, with 10 bases sitting between them. The CDR3 consists of 14 residues. Per the germline V gene, CDR1 is LNHNV and CDR2 is YYDKDF (reference sequence).

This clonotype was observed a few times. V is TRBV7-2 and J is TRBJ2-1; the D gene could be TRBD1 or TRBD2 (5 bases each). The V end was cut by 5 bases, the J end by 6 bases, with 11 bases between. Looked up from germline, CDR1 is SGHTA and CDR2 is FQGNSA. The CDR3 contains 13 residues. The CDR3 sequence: CASSPFGGNEQFF. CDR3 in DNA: TGTGCCAGCAGCCCATTTGGGGGCAATGAGCAGTTCTTC.

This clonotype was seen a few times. The CDR3, as DNA: TGTGCCAGCAGTTTCGGACTAGCGGGAGTGGATGGCGAGCAGTACTTC. It translates to CASSFGLAGVDGEQYF. V is TRBV12-3 or TRBV12-4 and J is TRBJ2-7, with TRBD2 matching over 13 bases. This CDR3 spans 16 amino acids. V trimming: 3 bases; J trimming: 6 bases; junction bases outside the gene matches: 8.

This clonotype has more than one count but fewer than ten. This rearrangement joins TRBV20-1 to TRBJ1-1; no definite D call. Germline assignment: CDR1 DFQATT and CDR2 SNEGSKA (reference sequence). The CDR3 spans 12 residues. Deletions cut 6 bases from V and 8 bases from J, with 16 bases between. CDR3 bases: TGCAGTGCCCAGCCCGCAGGCAACGAAGCTTTCTTT. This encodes CSAQPAGNEAFF.

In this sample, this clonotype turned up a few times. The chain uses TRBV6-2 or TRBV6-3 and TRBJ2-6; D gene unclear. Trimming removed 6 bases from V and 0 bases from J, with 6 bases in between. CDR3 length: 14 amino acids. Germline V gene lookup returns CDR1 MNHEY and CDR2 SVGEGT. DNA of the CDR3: TGTGCCAGCAGGCGACCCTCTGGGGCCAACGTCCTGACTTTC. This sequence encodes CASRRPSGANVLTF.

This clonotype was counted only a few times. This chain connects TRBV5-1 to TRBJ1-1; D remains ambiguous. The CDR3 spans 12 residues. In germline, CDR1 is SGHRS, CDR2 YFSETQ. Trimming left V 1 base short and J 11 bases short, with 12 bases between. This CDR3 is CASSLLLVTAFF. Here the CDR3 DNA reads TGCGCCAGCAGCTTGCTCCTAGTTACCGCTTTCTTT.

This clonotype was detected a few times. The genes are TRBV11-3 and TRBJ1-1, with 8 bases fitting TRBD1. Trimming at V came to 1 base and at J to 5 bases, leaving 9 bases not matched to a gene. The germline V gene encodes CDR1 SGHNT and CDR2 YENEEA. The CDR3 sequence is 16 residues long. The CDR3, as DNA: TGTGCCAGCAGCTTAGGATCCCACACAGGGGGAACTGAAGCTTTCTTT. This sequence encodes CASSLGSHTGGTEAFF. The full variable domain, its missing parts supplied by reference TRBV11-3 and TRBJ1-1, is EAGVVQSPRYKIIEKKQPVAFWCNPISGHNTLYWYLQNLGQGPELLIRYENEEAVDDSQLPKDRFSAERLKGVDSTLKIQPAELGDSAVYLCASSLGSHTGGTEAFFGQGTRLTVV.

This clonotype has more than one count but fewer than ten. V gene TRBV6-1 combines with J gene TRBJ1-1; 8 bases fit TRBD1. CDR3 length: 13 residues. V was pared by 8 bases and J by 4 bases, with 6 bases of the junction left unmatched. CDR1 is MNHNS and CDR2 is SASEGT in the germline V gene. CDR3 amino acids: CASGGQGGTEAFF. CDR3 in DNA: TGTGCCAGCGGAGGACAGGGAGGCACTGAAGCTTTCTTT.

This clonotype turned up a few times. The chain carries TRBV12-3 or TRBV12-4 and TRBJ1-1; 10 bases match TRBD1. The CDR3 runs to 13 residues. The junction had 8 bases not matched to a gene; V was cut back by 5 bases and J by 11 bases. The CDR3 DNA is TGTGCCAGCAGTCCGGGACAGGGGATCGGGGCTTTCTTT. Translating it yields CASSPGQGIGAFF.

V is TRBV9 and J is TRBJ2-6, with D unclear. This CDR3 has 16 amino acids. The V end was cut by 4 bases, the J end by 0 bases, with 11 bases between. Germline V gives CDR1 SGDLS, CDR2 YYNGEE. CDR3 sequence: CASSLDANSGANVLTF. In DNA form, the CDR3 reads TGTGCCAGCAGCTTGGACGCGAACTCTGGGGCCAACGTCCTGACTTTC. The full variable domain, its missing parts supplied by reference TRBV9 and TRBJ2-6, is DSGVTQTPKHLITATGQRVTLRCSPRSGDLSVYWYQQSLDQGLQFLIQYYNGEERAKGNILERFSAQQFPDLHSELNLSSLELGDSALYFCASSLDANSGANVLTFGAGSRLTVL.

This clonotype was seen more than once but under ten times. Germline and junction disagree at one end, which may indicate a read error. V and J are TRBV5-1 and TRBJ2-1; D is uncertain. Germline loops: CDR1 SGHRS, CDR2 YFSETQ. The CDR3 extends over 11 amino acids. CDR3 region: CASSLAYEQFF. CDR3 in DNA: TGTGCCAGCAGCTTGGCGTATGAGCAGTTCTTC.

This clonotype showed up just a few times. In DNA, the CDR3 is TGCAGTGCCGGGAGGTGGCTAGCGGGGTCCCCGGGATACAATGAGCAGTTCTTC. It encodes CSAGRWLAGSPGYNEQFF. The chain recombines TRBV20-1 with TRBJ2-1; 9 bases match TRBD2. Germline V lookup: CDR1 DFQATT, CDR2 SNEGSKA (reference sequence). V was clipped by 6 bases and J by 4 bases; unmatched bases: 19. The CDR3 has 18 residues.

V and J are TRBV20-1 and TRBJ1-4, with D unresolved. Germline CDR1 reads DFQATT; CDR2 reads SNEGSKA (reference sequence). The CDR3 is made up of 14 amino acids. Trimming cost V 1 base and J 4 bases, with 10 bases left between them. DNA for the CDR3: TGCAGTGCTAGAGTTGGGGTTGGTAATGAAAAACTGTTTTTT. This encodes CSARVGVGNEKLFF.

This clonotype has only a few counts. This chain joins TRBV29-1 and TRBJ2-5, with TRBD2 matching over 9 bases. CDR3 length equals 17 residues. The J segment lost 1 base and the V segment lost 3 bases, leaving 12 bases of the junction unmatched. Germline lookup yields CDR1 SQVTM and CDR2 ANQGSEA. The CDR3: CSVDRGVAGAPQETQYF. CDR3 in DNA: TGCAGCGTTGATAGGGGGGTAGCGGGGGCACCCCAAGAGACCCAGTACTTC.